Each of the 21 T cell receptor beta chains below was sequenced from the same sample in a study of blood T cell repertoires in COVID-19. Method: immunoSEQ multiplex PCR; TCRdb's copy keeps in-frame clones and lacks some. The sample has over 200,000 clones; approximately 90% are singletons. Sample: PBMCs or T cells enriched from blood (not recorded which). These receptors came from a young man who had recovered from COVID-19.

This chain connects TRBV3-1 (or the pseudogene TRBV3-2) to TRBJ2-2, with TRBD2 matching 10 bases. This CDR3 spans 14 amino acids. J lost 8 bases, V lost 7 bases, and 7 bases had no gene match. Per the germline V gene, CDR1 is LGHDT and CDR2 is YNNKEL (reference sequence). This chain's CDR3 is CASTPSGSEGELFF. CDR3 nucleotide sequence: TGTGCCAGCACTCCTAGCGGGAGTGAAGGGGAGCTGTTTTTT.

The V and J genes are TRBV7-3 and TRBJ1-2, with TRBD1 matching 9 bases. Per the germline V gene, CDR1 is SGHTA and CDR2 is FQGTGA. The ends lost 3 bases at V and 7 bases at J; junction bases unmatched: 12. This CDR3 comprises 16 residues. The CDR3 protein is CASSFDPRDRAAGYTF. DNA of the CDR3: TGTGCCAGCAGCTTCGACCCCAGGGACAGGGCCGCTGGCTACACCTTC.

V and J are TRBV27 and TRBJ1-5; D remains unclear. The CDR3 extends over 14 amino acids. V lost 4 bases and J 7 bases, leaving 14 bases between the germline ends. Germline V gene sequence: CDR1 MNHEY, CDR2 SMNVEV (reference sequence). Here the CDR3 reads CASSSLNSIQPQHF. CDR3 DNA sequence: TGTGCCAGCAGTTCCTTAAACAGTATCCAGCCCCAGCATTTT.

The genes are TRBV14 and TRBJ2-1, with TRBD2 matching over 12 bases. CDR3 length: 17 amino acids. Germline V CDR1 and CDR2: SGHDN, FVKESK. The trim removed 4 bases at V and 8 bases at J, leaving 12 bases unmatched. The CDR3 DNA follows: TGTGCCAGCAGCCCCCGTCTTCTAGCGGGAGGGTCCCATGAGCAGTTCTTC. Residues: CASSPRLLAGGSHEQFF.

This clone was detected once. The chain employs TRBV18 and TRBJ2-3; TRBD2 might be the D (6 bases). Per germline, CDR1 KGHSH and CDR2 LQKENI. Trimming removed 3 bases from V and 1 base from J, with 11 bases in between. The CDR3 loop spans 15 amino acids. CDR3 in amino acids: CASSPTPGGTDTQYF. The DNA of the CDR3 is TGTGCCAGCTCACCGACCCCGGGAGGCACAGATACGCAGTATTTT.

CDR3 nucleotide sequence: TGCAGCGTTGACTCGGTACTTCTAGCGGGGTTATACAATGAGCAGTTCTTC. Residues: CSVDSVLLAGLYNEQFF. The rearrangement links TRBV29-1 to TRBJ2-1; TRBD2 matches 9 bases. The length of the CDR3 is 17 residues. V lost 3 bases and J lost 4; bases outside the gene matches: 13. In germline, CDR1 is SQVTM, CDR2 ANQGSEA.

The chain uses TRBV6-5 and TRBJ2-7; D perhaps matches TRBD2 (5 bases). Germline V lookup: CDR1 MNHEY, CDR2 SVGAGI. The CDR3 is made up of 14 amino acids. The V and J ends lost 6 bases and 3 bases respectively, with 15 bases between them. The CDR3 spells CASSSRSGGYEQYF. The DNA of the CDR3 is TGTGCCAGCAGCTCCCGAAGCGGAGGCTACGAGCAGTACTTC.

The V and J genes are TRBV4-1 and TRBJ1-4; D perhaps matches TRBD1 (5 bases). This CDR3 spans 14 amino acids. The V gene lost 2 bases and the J gene lost 6 bases, with 10 bases spanning the gap. CDR1 MGHRA and CDR2 YSYEKL come from the germline V gene. Here the CDR3 DNA reads TGCGCCAGCAGCCAAACAGGAGTGGATGAAAAACTGTTTTTT. It translates to CASSQTGVDEKLFF.

This chain joins TRBV28 and TRBJ2-2; the match to TRBD1 covers 8 bases. J was trimmed by 1 base and V by 5 bases; bases with no gene match: 9. This CDR3 has 17 amino acids. Germline CDR1 reads MDHEN; CDR2 reads SYDVKM. In DNA form, the CDR3 reads TGTGCCAGCAGTCCGAGGACAGGGAAGTTGAACACCGGGGAGCTGTTTTTT. As protein: CASSPRTGKLNTGELFF.

CDR3 sequence reads: CASSYGQRMNTEAFF. CDR3 DNA: TGTGCCAGCAGTTATGGACAGCGGATGAACACTGAAGCTTTCTTT. The chain combines TRBV6-5 with TRBJ1-1, with a possible D match to TRBD1 (6 bases). Trimming removed 3 bases at V and 0 bases at J, with 11 bases between. The CDR3 totals 15 residues. CDR1 and CDR2 (germline): MNHEY, SVGAGI.

The V and J genes are TRBV10-3 and TRBJ2-1; TRBD2 agrees at 9 bases. V lost 8 bases, J lost 4 bases, and 9 bases stayed unmatched. Germline CDR1 is ENHRY and CDR2 is SYGVKD. CDR3 length: 15 residues. The DNA for the CDR3 is TGTGCCATCGGGGAGCGGGAGGTTTCATACAATGAGCAGTTCTTC. It specifies CAIGEREVSYNEQFF.

J is TRBJ2-5 and V is TRBV7-8; tentatively, D is TRBD2 (6 bases). The CDR3 contains 17 residues. V lost 5 bases and J 2 bases, leaving 21 bases between the germline ends. Germline CDR1 reads SGHVS; CDR2 reads FQNEAQ. This CDR3 reads CASSPTWVRGGQETQYF. Written as DNA, the CDR3 is TGTGCCAGCAGCCCGACATGGGTAAGGGGAGGACAAGAGACCCAGTACTTC.

CDR3 bases: TGTGCCTGGAAATTGAAAGCAGGGGAGTTGCTCCCCCAGCATTTT. Translation gives CAWKLKAGELLPQHF. The chain has TRBV30 and TRBJ1-5; tentative D call: TRBD1 (6 bases). Trimming stripped 4 bases from V and 10 bases from J, with 23 bases between. This CDR3 is 15 amino acids long. In germline, CDR1 is GTSNPN, CDR2 SVGIG (reference sequence).

This CDR3 is CASSSTGKHGYTF. The DNA for the CDR3 is TGTGCCAGCAGCTCGACAGGGAAGCATGGCTACACCTTC. This rearrangement joins TRBV6-2 or TRBV6-3 to TRBJ1-2, with 7 bases aligning to TRBD1. The CDR3 has 13 residues. V was clipped by 6 bases and J by 6 bases; unmatched bases: 7. Germline V CDR1 and CDR2: MNHEY, SVGEGT.

The chain carries TRBV19 and TRBJ1-3; 9 nucleotides line up with TRBD1. The CDR3 is 18 residues long. The germline V gene has CDR1 LNHDA and CDR2 SQIVND (reference sequence). The junction had 8 bases not matched to a gene; V was cut back by 0 bases and J by 2 bases. CDR3: CASSIDSQGAYAGNTIYF. In nucleotides, the CDR3 is TGTGCCAGTAGTATAGACTCACAGGGGGCATACGCTGGAAACACCATATATTTT.

The genes are TRBV6-5 and TRBJ2-7, with TRBD2 matching 8 bases. Germline V gene lookup returns CDR1 MNHEY and CDR2 SVGAGI. The trim removed 0 bases at V and 0 bases at J, leaving 4 bases unmatched. The CDR3 spans 16 residues. CDR3 DNA: TGTGCCAGCAGTTACTCATGGCGGGAGGCCTCCTACGAGCAGTACTTC. Protein sequence: CASSYSWREASYEQYF.

The J gene is TRBJ2-7, the V gene TRBV11-2, with 8 bases identical to TRBD1. This CDR3 contains 15 residues. CDR1 SGHAT and CDR2 FQNNGV come from the germline V gene. V dropped 5 bases and J dropped 0; count of bases not matched to a gene: 6. The CDR3 spells CASSRGQGISYEQYF. As DNA, the CDR3 is TGTGCCAGCAGCCGTGGACAGGGAATCTCCTACGAGCAGTACTTC.

The chain combines TRBV7-9 with TRBJ2-7; TRBD1 aligns across 7 bases. The germline V gene has CDR1 SEHNR and CDR2 FQNEAQ (reference sequence). Trimming at V came to 5 bases and at J to 7 bases, leaving 14 bases not matched to a gene. The CDR3 covers 15 residues. The CDR3 reads CASSNRDSDWGEQYF. In nucleotides, the CDR3 is TGTGCCAGCAGCAATAGGGACAGCGATTGGGGGGAGCAGTACTTC.

This chain uses TRBV14 with TRBJ2-2, with 9 nucleotides matching TRBD1. Per germline, CDR1 SGHDN and CDR2 FVKESK. With 1 base clipped from V and 4 bases from J, the junction kept 4 bases outside the gene matches. The CDR3 has 16 amino acids. CDR3 nucleotides: TGTGCCAGCAGCCAAGGGACAGGGGAGTTCACCGGGGAGCTGTTTTTT. It codes for CASSQGTGEFTGELFF.

The J gene is TRBJ1-2, the V gene TRBV18; 8 nucleotides align to TRBD1. The CDR3 is 19 amino acids. J gave up 0 bases and V 6 bases, and 18 bases lay outside the gene matches. Germline V gene lookup returns CDR1 KGHSH and CDR2 LQKENI. CDR3 sequence reads: CASSLNRDGTGPTNYGYTF. The DNA for the CDR3 is TGTGCCAGCTCGCTAAATAGGGACGGGACAGGACCAACTAACTATGGCTACACCTTC.

This clone was observed once. This chain uses TRBV7-3 with TRBJ1-2; D possibly corresponds to TRBD1 (5 bases). The CDR3 is 14 amino acids. The V gene lost 5 bases and the J gene lost 4 bases, with 14 bases spanning the gap. The germline CDR1 and CDR2 sequences are SGHTA and FQGTGA. The CDR3 reads CASSPGPTAYGYTF. In DNA form, the CDR3 reads TGTGCCAGCAGCCCAGGGCCGACAGCCTATGGCTACACCTTC.